This T cell receptor (beta chain) stems from a study of graft-versus-host responses after intestinal transplantation. Only in-frame clones appear in the TCRdb table, and some are missing; sequencing was by immunoSEQ multiplex PCR. The sample holds 35,000 to 45,000 clones; around 90% are singletons and the top ten take around 4.3%. CDR1 is MDHEN, CDR2 SYDVKM, per germline. Unmatched junction bases numbered 6, after V lost 3 bases and J lost 0 bases. CDR3 length: 16 residues. The receptor's source is a human patient who received an intestinal transplant, so some T cells may come from the graft donor. V gene TRBV28 combines with J gene TRBJ1-2, with 8 bases aligning to TRBD1. The sample here was PBMCs, taken 524 days after transplant. The DNA of the CDR3 is TGTGCCAGCAGTTTGGTACAGGGGGTCCCTAACTATGGCTACACCTTC. Translated: CASSLVQGVPNYGYTF.